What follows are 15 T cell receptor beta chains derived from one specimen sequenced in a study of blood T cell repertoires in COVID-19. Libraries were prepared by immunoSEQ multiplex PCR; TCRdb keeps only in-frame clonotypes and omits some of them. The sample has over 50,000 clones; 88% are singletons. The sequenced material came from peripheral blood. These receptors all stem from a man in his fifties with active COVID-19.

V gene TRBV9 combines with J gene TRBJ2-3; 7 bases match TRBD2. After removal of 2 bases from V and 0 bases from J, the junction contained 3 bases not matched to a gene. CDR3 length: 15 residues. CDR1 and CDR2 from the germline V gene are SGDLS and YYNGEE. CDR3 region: CASSVAGESTDTQYF. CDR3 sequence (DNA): TGTGCCAGCAGCGTTGCGGGGGAAAGCACAGATACGCAGTATTTT.

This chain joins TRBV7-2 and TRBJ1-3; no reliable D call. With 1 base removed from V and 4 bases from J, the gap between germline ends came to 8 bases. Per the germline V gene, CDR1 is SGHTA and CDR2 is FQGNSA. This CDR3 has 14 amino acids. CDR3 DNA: TGTGCCAGCAGCTTAGTTGCTGCGGGAAACACCATATATTTT. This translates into CASSLVAAGNTIYF.

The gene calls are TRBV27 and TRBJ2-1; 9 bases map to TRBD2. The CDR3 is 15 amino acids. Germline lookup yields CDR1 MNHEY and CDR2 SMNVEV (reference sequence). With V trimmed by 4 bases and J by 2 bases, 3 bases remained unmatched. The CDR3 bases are TGTGCCAGCAGTTCCGGACTAGCGCCCTACAATGAGCAGTTCTTC. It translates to CASSSGLAPYNEQFF.

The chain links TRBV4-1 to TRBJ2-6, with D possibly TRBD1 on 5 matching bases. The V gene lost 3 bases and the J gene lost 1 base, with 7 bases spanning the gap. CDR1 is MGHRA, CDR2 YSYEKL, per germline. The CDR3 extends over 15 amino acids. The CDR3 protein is CASSQGHSGANVLTF. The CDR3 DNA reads TGCGCCAGCAGCCAGGGGCATTCTGGGGCCAACGTCCTGACTTTC.

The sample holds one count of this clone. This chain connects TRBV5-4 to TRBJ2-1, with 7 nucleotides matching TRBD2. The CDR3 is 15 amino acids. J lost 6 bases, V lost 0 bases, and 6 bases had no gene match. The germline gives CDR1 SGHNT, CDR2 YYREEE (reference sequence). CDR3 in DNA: TGTGCCAGCAGCTTGGGACTAGCAAGTCCCAATGAGCAGTTCTTC. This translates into CASSLGLASPNEQFF.

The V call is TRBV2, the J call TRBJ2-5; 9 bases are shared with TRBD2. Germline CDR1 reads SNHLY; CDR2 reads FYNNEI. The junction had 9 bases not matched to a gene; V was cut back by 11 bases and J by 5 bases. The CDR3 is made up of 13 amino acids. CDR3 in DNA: TGTGCCGGCGCAGCGGGGGGCGCGGAGACCCAGTACTTC. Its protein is CAGAAGGAETQYF.

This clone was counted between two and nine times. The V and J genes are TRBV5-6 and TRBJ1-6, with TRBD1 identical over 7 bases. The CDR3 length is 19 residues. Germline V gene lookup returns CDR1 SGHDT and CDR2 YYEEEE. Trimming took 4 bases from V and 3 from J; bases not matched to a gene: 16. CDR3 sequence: CASSPSGDRVGIYNSPLHF. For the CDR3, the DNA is TGTGCCAGCAGCCCCAGTGGAGACAGGGTGGGAATCTATAATTCACCCCTCCACTTT. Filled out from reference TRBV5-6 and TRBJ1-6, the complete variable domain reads DAGVTQSPTHLIKTRGQQVTLRCSPKSGHDTVSWYQQALGQGPQFIFQYYEEEERQRGNFPDRFSGHQFPNYSSELNVNALLLGDSALYLCASSPSGDRVGIYNSPLHFGNGTRLTVT.

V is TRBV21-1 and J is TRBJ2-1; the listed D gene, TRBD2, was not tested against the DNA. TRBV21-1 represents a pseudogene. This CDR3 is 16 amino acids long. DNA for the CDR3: TGTGCCAGCAGCAAAATGAGCGGGGTGTCCTACAATGAGCAGTTCTTC. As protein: CASSKMSGVSYNEQFF.

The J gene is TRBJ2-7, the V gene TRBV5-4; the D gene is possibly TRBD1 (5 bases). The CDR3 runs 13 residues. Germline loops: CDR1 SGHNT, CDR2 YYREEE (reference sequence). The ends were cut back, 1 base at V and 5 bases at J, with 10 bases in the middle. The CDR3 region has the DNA TGTGCCAGCAGCTTGTACAGGACCGACGAGCAGTACTTC. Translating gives CASSLYRTDEQYF.

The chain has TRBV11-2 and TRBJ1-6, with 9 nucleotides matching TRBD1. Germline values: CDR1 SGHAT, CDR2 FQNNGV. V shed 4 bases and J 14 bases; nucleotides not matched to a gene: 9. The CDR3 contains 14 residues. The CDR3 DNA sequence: TGTGCCAGCAGCTCTCCATCACAGGGGGCATCCCTCCACTTT. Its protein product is CASSSPSQGASLHF.

As DNA, the CDR3 is TGTGCCAGCAGTGTCGGCCGGACAGACCCCTCGGGGAATGAGCAGTTCTTC. It specifies CASSVGRTDPSGNEQFF. V usage is TRBV2 and J usage is TRBJ2-1; D possibly corresponds to TRBD1 (6 bases). V was shortened by 4 bases and J by 7 bases, with 23 bases between the two germline ends. This CDR3 contains 17 residues. CDR1 SNHLY and CDR2 FYNNEI come from the germline V gene. Based on the CDR3 plus reference TRBV2 and TRBJ2-1, the full variable domain is EPEVTQTPSHQVTQMGQEVILRCVPISNHLYFYWYRQILGQKVEFLVSFYNNEISEKSEIFDDQFSVERPDGSNFTLKIRSTKLEDSAMYFCASSVGRTDPSGNEQFFGPGTRLTVL.

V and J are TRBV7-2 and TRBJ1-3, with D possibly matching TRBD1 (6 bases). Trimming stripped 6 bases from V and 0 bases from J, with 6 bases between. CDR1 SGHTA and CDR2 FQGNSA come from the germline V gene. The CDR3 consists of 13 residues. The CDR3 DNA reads TGTGCCAGCAGGGACAGCTCTGGAAACACCATATATTTT. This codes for CASRDSSGNTIYF. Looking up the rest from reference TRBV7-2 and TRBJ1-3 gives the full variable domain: GAGVSQSPSNKVTEKGKDVELRCDPISGHTALYWYRQSLGQGLEFLIYFQGNSAPDKSGLPSDRFSAERTGGSVSTLTIQRTQQEDSAVYLCASRDSSGNTIYFGEGSWLTVV.

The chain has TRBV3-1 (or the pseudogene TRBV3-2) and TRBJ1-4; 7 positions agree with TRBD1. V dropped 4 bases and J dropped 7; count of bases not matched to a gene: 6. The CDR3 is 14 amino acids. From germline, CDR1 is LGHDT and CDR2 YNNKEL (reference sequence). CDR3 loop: CASSPTGKGEKLFF. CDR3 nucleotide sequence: TGTGCCAGCAGCCCGACAGGGAAGGGTGAAAAACTGTTTTTT.

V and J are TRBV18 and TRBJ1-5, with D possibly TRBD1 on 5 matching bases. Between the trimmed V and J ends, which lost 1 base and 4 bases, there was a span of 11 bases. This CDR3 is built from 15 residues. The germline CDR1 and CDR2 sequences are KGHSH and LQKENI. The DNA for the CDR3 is TGTGCCAGCTCACCACTGGGGGGGAGGAATCAGCCCCAGCATTTT. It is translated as CASSPLGGRNQPQHF.

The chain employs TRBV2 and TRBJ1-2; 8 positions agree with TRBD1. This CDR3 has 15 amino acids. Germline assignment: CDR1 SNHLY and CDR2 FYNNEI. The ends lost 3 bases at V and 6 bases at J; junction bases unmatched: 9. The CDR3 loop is CASSDFQGAFDGYTF. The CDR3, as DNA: TGTGCCAGCAGTGACTTCCAGGGGGCATTTGATGGCTACACCTTC.